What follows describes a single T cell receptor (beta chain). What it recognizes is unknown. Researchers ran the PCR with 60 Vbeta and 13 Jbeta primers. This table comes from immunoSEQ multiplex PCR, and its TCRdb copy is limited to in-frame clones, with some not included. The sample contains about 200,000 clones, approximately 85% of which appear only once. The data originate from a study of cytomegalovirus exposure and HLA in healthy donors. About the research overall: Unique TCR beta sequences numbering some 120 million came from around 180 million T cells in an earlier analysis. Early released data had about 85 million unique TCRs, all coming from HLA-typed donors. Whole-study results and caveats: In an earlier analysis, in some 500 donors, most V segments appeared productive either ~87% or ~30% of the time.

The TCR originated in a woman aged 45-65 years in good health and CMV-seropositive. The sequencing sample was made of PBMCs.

The CDR3 bases are TGTGCCAGCTCACCACCCCACAGCGGGTATTCTGGAAACACCATATATTTT. It yields the protein CASSPPHSGYSGNTIYF. This chain links TRBV18 with TRBJ1-3, with D hard to call. The germline V gene encodes CDR1 KGHSH and CDR2 LQKENI. Trimming shortened V by 0 bases and J by 1 base, and 13 bases separated the two germline ends. The CDR3 loop spans 17 amino acids.